The clone carrying this TCR beta chain showed up just a few times. Its antigen is currently unknown. This sample is part of a study of T cell repertoires in cytomegalovirus infection. Turning to the study itself: Public TCR beta signature analysis indicated the presence of both CMV infection and matching HLA type.

V was pared by 2 bases and J by 1 base, with 7 bases of the junction left unmatched. The V gene's germline CDR1 is SQVTM and CDR2 ANQGSEA. This CDR3 region has 15 residues. TCRdb fed the reads into MiXCR, producing one record per CDR3 protein. The top ten clones hold about 10% of a sample with some 400,000 distinct CDR3 sequences, roughly 20% of them seen once. General study points: Totalled public TCR beta family frequency picked out people who carried CMV plus the relevant HLA. HLA-C-restricted, CMV-specific TCR beta clonotypes were dominant ex vivo.

The sample taken for sequencing was PBMCs. This chain uses TRBV29-1 with TRBJ2-5; TRBD1 agrees at 7 bases. The source of this sequence is a human donor in good health (CMV status not recorded). Some clones in this sample may be carry-over from other donors' samples. The CDR3 loop is CSVEWTGISQETQYF. For the CDR3, the DNA is TGCAGCGTTGAATGGACAGGAATCAGCCAAGAGACCCAGTACTTC.